Following are 20 T cell receptor beta chains from one sample sequenced in a study of PD-L1 blockade in urothelial cancer. Assay used: immunoSEQ multiplex PCR; TCRdb lists only in-frame clones, some missing. Of some 84,000 clones listed, 75% to 90% are singletons. This specimen consisted of PBMCs, obtained around atezolizumab (anti-PD-L1) treatment. Receptors were obtained from a woman aged 70 to 79 with urothelial cancer.

The chain has TRBV28 and TRBJ1-5; unclear D gene. The CDR3 runs 14 residues. Per germline, CDR1 MDHEN and CDR2 SYDVKM. The V gene lost 6 bases and the J gene lost 2 bases, with 11 bases spanning the gap. DNA for the CDR3: TGTGCCAGCAGCTACGCCCGTCGCAATCAGCCCCAGCATTTT. This encodes CASSYARRNQPQHF.

The chain has TRBV7-6 and TRBJ2-3, with TRBD2 identical over 7 bases. The CDR3 is 15 amino acids. In germline, CDR1 is SGHVS, CDR2 FNYEAQ. Trimming removed 5 bases from V and 0 bases from J; junction bases left unmatched: 5. The CDR3 protein is CASSRGVRSTDTQYF. CDR3 nucleotide sequence: TGTGCCAGCAGCCGGGGGGTGAGGAGCACAGATACGCAGTATTTT.

This rearrangement joins TRBV7-9 to TRBJ2-1, with TRBD2 matching over 10 bases. This CDR3 has 18 amino acids. V lost 3 bases and J lost 6; bases outside the gene matches: 14. Germline-derived CDR1 and CDR2 are SEHNR and FQNEAQ (reference sequence). CDR3 nucleotides: TGTGCCAGCAGCTTGGGGTGGGCTAGCGGGGGATTCGGCAATGAGCAGTTCTTC. This sequence encodes CASSLGWASGGFGNEQFF.

This sequence joins TRBV6-1 and TRBJ2-3, with 12 bases fitting TRBD2. There are 15 residues in the CDR3. Germline values: CDR1 MNHNS, CDR2 SASEGT. V lost 6 bases to trimming and J lost 0 bases; unmatched junction nucleotides: 1. In nucleotides, the CDR3 is TGTGCCAGCAGAGGGACTAGCGGGAGCACAGATACGCAGTATTTT. It codes for CASRGTSGSTDTQYF.

The chain has TRBV18 and TRBJ2-7, with 9 nucleotides matching TRBD1. The CDR3 totals 16 residues. CDR1 is KGHSH and CDR2 is LQKENI in the germline V gene. The ends lost 3 bases at V and 3 bases at J; junction bases unmatched: 9. The CDR3 bases are TGTGCCAGCTCACCCCAAGGCGGGACAGGGATCTACGAGCAGTACTTC. Its protein is CASSPQGGTGIYEQYF.

This clone turned up a few times. The rearrangement links TRBV27 to TRBJ1-1; TRBD1 is a possible D gene (6 bases). Between the trimmed V and J ends, which lost 2 bases and 6 bases, there was a span of 16 bases. The CDR3 is made up of 15 amino acids. CDR1 and CDR2 (germline): MNHEY, SMNVEV (reference sequence). The CDR3 sequence: CASSLSPSGVPEAFF. Written as DNA, the CDR3 is TGTGCCAGCAGTTTAAGCCCATCAGGGGTCCCTGAAGCTTTCTTT.

The rearrangement links TRBV5-1 to TRBJ2-1; TRBD1 agrees at 7 bases. Germline CDR1 and CDR2: SGHRS and YFSETQ. The CDR3 has 17 amino acids. V shed 0 bases, J shed 5 bases, and the junction held 11 bases outside the gene matches. CDR3 nucleotide sequence: TGCGCCAGCAGCTTGGTAGGGGGCTTTGGGAAAAACAATGAGCAGTTCTTC. This codes for CASSLVGGFGKNNEQFF.

This rearrangement joins TRBV15 to TRBJ1-2; D unresolved. This CDR3 region has 16 residues. With 2 bases removed from V and 4 bases from J, the gap between germline ends came to 17 bases. The germline V gene has CDR1 LNHNV and CDR2 YYDKDF (reference sequence). The CDR3: CATSRNGLSYFYGYTF. CDR3 bases: TGTGCCACCAGCAGAAACGGACTTTCCTACTTCTATGGCTACACCTTC.

The genes are TRBV29-1 and TRBJ2-7, with 7 bases matching TRBD1. Germline V gene data show CDR1 as SQVTM and CDR2 as ANQGSEA. Unmatched junction bases numbered 8, after V lost 4 bases and J lost 2 bases. The CDR3 totals 14 residues. The CDR3 region is CSVVYGTAAYEQYF. CDR3 in DNA: TGCAGCGTTGTCTACGGGACAGCAGCCTACGAGCAGTACTTC.

CDR3 region: CASSYSFGQGYEQYF. CDR3 DNA sequence: TGTGCCAGCAGTTACTCGTTCGGACAGGGTTACGAGCAGTACTTC. The rearrangement joins TRBV6-5 to TRBJ2-7; TRBD1 matches 8 bases. The ends lost 0 bases at V and 4 bases at J; junction bases unmatched: 5. The length of the CDR3 is 15 residues. In germline, CDR1 is MNHEY, CDR2 SVGAGI.

The chain uses TRBV9 and TRBJ2-5, with D hard to call. CDR1 is SGDLS and CDR2 is YYNGEE in the germline V gene. V shed 0 bases and J shed 3 bases, with 9 bases lying between them. This CDR3 is 14 amino acids long. The CDR3 loop reads CASSVGPEEETQYF. The CDR3 nucleotides are TGTGCCAGCAGCGTAGGTCCCGAGGAAGAGACCCAGTACTTC.

V is TRBV30 and J is TRBJ1-5; no definite D call. Germline loops: CDR1 GTSNPN, CDR2 SVGIG (reference sequence). With 2 bases removed from V and 0 bases from J, the gap between germline ends came to 5 bases. The CDR3 extends over 13 amino acids. The CDR3 DNA reads TGTGCCTGGAGTCAGAATAGCAATCAGCCCCAGCATTTT. It yields the protein CAWSQNSNQPQHF.

V gene TRBV11-2 combines with J gene TRBJ1-4; TRBD1 is a possible D gene (6 bases). With 5 bases removed from V and 7 bases from J, the gap between germline ends came to 17 bases. The CDR3 runs to 15 residues. CDR1 is SGHAT, CDR2 FQNNGV, per germline. This CDR3 reads CASSQTGNLGEKLFF. The CDR3 DNA sequence: TGTGCCAGCAGCCAAACAGGGAATTTAGGTGAAAAACTGTTTTTT.

The rearrangement uses TRBV5-1 and TRBJ2-5; D is possibly TRBD1 (6 bases). Between the trimmed V and J ends, which lost 6 bases and 2 bases, there was a span of 17 bases. Germline CDR1 is SGHRS and CDR2 is YFSETQ. The CDR3 is made up of 15 amino acids. The CDR3 DNA is TGCGCCAGCACCCCCACCGGGACACTACAAGAGACCCAGTACTTC. Translation: CASTPTGTLQETQYF.

The chain recombines TRBV30 with TRBJ1-1, with 7 positions matching TRBD1. J lost 5 bases, V lost 1 base, and 7 bases had no gene match. This CDR3 has 14 amino acids. The germline V gene has CDR1 GTSNPN and CDR2 SVGIG (reference sequence). The CDR3 region has the DNA TGTGCCTGGAGTGGACAGGGCCGATGGACTGAAGCTTTCTTT. Its protein product is CAWSGQGRWTEAFF.

The chain carries TRBV15 and TRBJ2-1; 9 positions match TRBD2. The germline V gene encodes CDR1 LNHNV and CDR2 YYDKDF (reference sequence). Trimming at V came to 3 bases and at J to 3 bases, leaving 3 bases not matched to a gene. The CDR3 contains 15 residues. CDR3 residues: CATSRTSGNYNEQFF. DNA of the CDR3: TGTGCCACCAGCAGGACTAGCGGAAACTACAATGAGCAGTTCTTC.

The rearrangement uses TRBV4-2 and TRBJ2-3; 8 bases match TRBD2. Germline values: CDR1 LGHNA, CDR2 YNFKEQ. CDR3 length: 16 residues. After removal of 0 bases from V and 4 bases from J, the junction contained 6 bases not matched to a gene. The CDR3 nucleotides are TGTGCCAGCAGCCAAGAGTTAGCGGGGACTTCAGATACGCAGTATTTT. It is translated as CASSQELAGTSDTQYF.

This clone has only a few counts. In the same sample, other DNA sequences code for this CDR3. V is TRBV7-2 and J is TRBJ2-7; no firm D call. The CDR3 is 11 residues long. Germline-derived CDR1 and CDR2 are SGHTA and FQGNSA. Trimming stripped 5 bases from V and 2 bases from J, with 4 bases between. CDR3 sequence reads: CASSSTYEQYF. The DNA for the CDR3 is TGTGCCAGCAGCAGCACCTACGAGCAGTACTTC. Using reference TRBV7-2 and TRBJ2-7 for the parts outside the CDR3, the full variable domain is GAGVSQSPSNKVTEKGKDVELRCDPISGHTALYWYRQSLGQGLEFLIYFQGNSAPDKSGLPSDRFSAERTGGSVSTLTIQRTQQEDSAVYLCASSSTYEQYFGPGTRLTVT.

This clone was detected only once. The CDR3 spells CASSLAGRSTSYEQYF. The CDR3 nucleotides are TGCGCCAGCAGCTTGGCGGGGAGATCGACCTCCTACGAGCAGTACTTC. V usage is TRBV5-1 and J usage is TRBJ2-7, with D tentatively TRBD2 (5 bases). Germline CDR1 SGHRS, CDR2 YFSETQ. This CDR3 spans 16 amino acids. V lost 0 bases and J lost 0, with 13 bases in between.

The chain recombines TRBV5-4 with TRBJ2-7, with 9 positions matching TRBD2. V gave up 0 bases and J gave up 7 bases; unmatched junction bases: 11. Germline CDR1 and CDR2: SGHNT and YYREEE (reference sequence). The CDR3 length is 16 residues. The CDR3 reads CASSLVLAGGLFEQYF. CDR3 in DNA: TGTGCCAGCAGCTTGGTCCTGGCGGGGGGGCTCTTTGAGCAGTACTTC.